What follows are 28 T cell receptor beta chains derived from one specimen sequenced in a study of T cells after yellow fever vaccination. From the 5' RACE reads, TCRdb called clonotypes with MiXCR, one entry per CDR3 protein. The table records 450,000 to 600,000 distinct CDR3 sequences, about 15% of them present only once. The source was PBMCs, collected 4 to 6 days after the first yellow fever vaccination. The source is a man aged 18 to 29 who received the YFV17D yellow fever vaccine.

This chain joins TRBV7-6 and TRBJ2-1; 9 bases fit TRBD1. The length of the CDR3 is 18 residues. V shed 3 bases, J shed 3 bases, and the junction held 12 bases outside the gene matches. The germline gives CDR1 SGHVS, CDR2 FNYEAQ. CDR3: CASSFPRDRVYFYNEQFF. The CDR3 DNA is TGTGCCAGCAGCTTTCCCAGGGACAGGGTCTATTTCTACAATGAGCAGTTCTTC.

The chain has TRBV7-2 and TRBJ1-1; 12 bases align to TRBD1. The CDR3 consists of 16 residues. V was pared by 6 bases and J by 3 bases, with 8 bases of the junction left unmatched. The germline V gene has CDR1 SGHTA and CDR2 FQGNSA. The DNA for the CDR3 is TGTGCCAGCAGAAAGGGGGACAGGGGGCGGTACACTGAAGCTTTCTTT. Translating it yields CASRKGDRGRYTEAFF. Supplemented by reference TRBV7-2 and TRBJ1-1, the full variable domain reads GAGVSQSPSNKVTEKGKDVELRCDPISGHTALYWYRQSLGQGLEFLIYFQGNSAPDKSGLPSDRFSAERTGGSVSTLTIQRTQQEDSAVYLCASRKGDRGRYTEAFFGQGTRLTVV.

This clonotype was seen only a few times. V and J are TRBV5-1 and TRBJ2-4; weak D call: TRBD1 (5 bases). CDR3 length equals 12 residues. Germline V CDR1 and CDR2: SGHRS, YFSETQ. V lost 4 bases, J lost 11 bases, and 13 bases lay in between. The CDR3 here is CASSQTGFFQYF. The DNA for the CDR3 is TGCGCCAGCAGCCAAACAGGATTCTTTCAGTACTTC.

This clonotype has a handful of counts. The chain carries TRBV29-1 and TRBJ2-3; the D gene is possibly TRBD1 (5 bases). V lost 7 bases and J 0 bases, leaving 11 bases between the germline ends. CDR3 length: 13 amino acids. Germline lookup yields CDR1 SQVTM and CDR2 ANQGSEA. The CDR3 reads CSASRQSTDTQYF. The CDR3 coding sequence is TGCAGCGCAAGTCGACAGAGCACAGATACGCAGTATTTT.

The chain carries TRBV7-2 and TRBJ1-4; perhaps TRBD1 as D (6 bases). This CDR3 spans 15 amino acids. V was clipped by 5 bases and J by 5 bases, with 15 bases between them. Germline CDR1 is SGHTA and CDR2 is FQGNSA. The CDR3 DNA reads TGTGCCAGCAGCGAACGGGGGGGCAGGAATGAAAAACTGTTTTTT. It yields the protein CASSERGGRNEKLFF.

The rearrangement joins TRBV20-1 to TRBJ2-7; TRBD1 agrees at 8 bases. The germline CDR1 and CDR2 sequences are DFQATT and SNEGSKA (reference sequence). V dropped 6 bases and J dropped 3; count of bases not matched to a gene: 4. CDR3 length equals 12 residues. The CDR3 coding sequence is TGCAGTGCCACAGACAGGGGCTACGAGCAGTACTTC. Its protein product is CSATDRGYEQYF.

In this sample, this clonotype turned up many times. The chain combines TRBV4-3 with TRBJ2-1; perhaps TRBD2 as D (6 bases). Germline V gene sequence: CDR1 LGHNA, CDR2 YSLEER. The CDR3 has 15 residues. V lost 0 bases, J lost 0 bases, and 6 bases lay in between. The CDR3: CASSQDGSSYNEQFF. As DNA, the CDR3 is TGCGCCAGCAGCCAAGACGGGAGCTCCTACAATGAGCAGTTCTTC.

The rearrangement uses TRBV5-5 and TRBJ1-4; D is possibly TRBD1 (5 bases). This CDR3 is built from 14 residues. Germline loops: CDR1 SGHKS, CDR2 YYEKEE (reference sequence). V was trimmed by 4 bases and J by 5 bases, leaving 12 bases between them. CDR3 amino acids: CASSPEWGNEKLFF. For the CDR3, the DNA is TGTGCCAGCAGCCCCGAGTGGGGCAATGAAAAACTGTTTTTT.

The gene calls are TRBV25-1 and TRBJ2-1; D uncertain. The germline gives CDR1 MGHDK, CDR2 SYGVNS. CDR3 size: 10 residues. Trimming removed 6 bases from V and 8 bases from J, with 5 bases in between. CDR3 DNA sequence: TGTGCCAGCAGATCCGATGAGCAGTTCTTC. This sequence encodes CASRSDEQFF.

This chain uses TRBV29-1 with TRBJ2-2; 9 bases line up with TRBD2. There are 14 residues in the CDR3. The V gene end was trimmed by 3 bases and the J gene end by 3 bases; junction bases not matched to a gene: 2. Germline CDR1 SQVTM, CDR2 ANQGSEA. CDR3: CSVDTSGHTGELFF. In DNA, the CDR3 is TGCAGCGTTGATACTAGCGGGCACACCGGGGAGCTGTTTTTT.

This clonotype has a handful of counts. In nucleotides, the CDR3 is TGCAGCGTAGTCGTGACAGGGGGCAATCAGCCCCAGCATTTT. It yields the protein CSVVVTGGNQPQHF. The genes are TRBV29-1 and TRBJ1-5, with 8 bases identical to TRBD1. V dropped 6 bases and J dropped 2; count of bases not matched to a gene: 6. The CDR3 loop spans 14 amino acids. The germline CDR1 and CDR2 sequences are SQVTM and ANQGSEA.

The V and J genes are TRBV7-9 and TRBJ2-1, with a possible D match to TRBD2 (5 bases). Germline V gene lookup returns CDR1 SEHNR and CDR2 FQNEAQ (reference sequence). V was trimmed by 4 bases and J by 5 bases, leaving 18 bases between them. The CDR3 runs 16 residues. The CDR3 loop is CASSSPPSDGDNEQFF. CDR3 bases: TGTGCCAGCAGCTCCCCTCCCTCGGACGGGGACAATGAGCAGTTCTTC.

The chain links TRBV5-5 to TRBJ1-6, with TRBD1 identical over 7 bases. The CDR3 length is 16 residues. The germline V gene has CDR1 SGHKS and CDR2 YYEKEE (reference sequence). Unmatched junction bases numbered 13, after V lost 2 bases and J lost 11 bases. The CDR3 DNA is TGTGCCAGCAGCTTCAACCCGACAGGGAGTGCGACACCCCTCCACTTT. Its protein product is CASSFNPTGSATPLHF.

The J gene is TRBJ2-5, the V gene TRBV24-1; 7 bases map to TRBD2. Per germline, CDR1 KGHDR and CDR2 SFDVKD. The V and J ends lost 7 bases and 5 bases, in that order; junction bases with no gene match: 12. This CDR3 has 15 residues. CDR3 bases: TGTGCCACCAGCCTTACCGGGACTAAAGGGGAGACCCAGTACTTC. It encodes CATSLTGTKGETQYF.

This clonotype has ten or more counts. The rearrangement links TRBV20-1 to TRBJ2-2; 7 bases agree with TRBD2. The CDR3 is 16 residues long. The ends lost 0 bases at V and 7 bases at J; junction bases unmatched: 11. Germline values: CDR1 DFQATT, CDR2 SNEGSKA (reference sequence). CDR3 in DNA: TGCAGTGCTAGAGATCAGCGGGGACCAGGTGGCGGGGAGCTGTTTTTT. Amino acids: CSARDQRGPGGGELFF.

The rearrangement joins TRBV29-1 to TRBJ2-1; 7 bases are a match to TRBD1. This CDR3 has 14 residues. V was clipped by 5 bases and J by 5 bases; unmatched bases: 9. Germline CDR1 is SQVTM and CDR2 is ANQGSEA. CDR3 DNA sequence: TGCAGCGTTCTACCCGGGACAGCAGACAATGAGCAGTTCTTC. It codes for CSVLPGTADNEQFF.

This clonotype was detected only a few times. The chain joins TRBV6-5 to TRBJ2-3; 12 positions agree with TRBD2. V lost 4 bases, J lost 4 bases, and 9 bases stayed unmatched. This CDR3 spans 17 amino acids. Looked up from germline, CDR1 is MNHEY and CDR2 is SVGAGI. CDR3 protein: CASSWDPSSGGADTQYF. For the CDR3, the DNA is TGTGCCAGCAGTTGGGACCCTTCTAGCGGGGGGGCAGATACGCAGTATTTT.

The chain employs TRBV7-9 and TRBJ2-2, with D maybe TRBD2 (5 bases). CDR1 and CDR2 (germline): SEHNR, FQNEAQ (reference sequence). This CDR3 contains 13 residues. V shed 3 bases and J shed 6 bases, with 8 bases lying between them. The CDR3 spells CASSFGGPGELFF. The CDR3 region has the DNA TGTGCCAGCAGCTTCGGAGGTCCCGGGGAGCTGTTTTTT. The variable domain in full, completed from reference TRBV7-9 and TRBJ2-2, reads DTGVSQNPRHKITKRGQNVTFRCDPISEHNRLYWYRQTLGQGPEFLTYFQNEAQLEKSRLLSDRFSAERPKGSFSTLEIQRTEQGDSAMYLCASSFGGPGELFFGEGSRLTVL.

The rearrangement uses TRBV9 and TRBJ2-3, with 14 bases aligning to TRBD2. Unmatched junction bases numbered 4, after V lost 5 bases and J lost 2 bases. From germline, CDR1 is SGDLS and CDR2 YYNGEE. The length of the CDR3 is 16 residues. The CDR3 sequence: CASRRTSGGSTDTQYF. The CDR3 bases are TGTGCCAGCAGGAGGACTAGCGGGGGGTCCACAGATACGCAGTATTTT.

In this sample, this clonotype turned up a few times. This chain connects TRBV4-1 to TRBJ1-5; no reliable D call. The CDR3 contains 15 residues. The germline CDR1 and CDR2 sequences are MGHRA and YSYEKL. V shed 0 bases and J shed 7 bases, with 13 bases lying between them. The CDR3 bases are TGCGCCAGCAGCCAAGACAATGTGGGGTACCAGCCCCAGCATTTT. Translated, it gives CASSQDNVGYQPQHF.

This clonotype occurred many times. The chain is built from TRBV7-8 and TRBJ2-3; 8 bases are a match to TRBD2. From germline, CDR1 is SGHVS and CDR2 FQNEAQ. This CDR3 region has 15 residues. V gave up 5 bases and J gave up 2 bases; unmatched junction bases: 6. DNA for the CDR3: TGTGCCAGCAGCCCCGGACTAGCTAACACAGATACGCAGTATTTT. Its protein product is CASSPGLANTDTQYF.

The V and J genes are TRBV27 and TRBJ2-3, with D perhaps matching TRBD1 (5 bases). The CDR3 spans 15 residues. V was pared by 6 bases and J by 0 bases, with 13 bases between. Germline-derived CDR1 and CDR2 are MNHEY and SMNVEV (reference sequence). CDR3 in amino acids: CASSSRTSSTDTQYF. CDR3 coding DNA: TGTGCCAGCAGCTCGAGGACAAGTAGCACAGATACGCAGTATTTT.

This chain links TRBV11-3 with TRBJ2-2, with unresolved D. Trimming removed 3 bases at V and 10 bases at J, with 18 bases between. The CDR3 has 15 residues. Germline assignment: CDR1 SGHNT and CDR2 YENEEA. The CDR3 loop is CASSLGTTMTSELFF. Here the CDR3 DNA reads TGTGCCAGCAGCTTGGGCACCACGATGACGTCGGAGCTGTTTTTT.

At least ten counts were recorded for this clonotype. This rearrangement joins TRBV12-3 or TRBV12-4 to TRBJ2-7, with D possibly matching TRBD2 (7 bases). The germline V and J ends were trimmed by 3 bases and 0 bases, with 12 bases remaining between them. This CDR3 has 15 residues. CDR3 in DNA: TGTGCCAGCAGTTTGGGGGGGGCCCTCTCCTACGAGCAGTACTTC. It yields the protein CASSLGGALSYEQYF.

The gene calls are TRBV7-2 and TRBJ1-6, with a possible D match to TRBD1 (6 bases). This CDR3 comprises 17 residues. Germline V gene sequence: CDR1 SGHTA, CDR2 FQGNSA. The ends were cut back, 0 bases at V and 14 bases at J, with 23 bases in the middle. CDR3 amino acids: CASSLALGGAGATTLHF. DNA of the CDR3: TGTGCCAGCAGCTTAGCGCTTGGGGGCGCAGGGGCTACGACCCTCCACTTT.

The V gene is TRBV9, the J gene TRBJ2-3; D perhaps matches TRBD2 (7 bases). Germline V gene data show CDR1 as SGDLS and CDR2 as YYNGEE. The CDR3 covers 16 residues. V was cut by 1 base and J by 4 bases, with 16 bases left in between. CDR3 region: CASSVRGGAVSDTQYF. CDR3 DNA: TGTGCCAGCAGCGTACGAGGGGGGGCCGTATCAGATACGCAGTATTTT.

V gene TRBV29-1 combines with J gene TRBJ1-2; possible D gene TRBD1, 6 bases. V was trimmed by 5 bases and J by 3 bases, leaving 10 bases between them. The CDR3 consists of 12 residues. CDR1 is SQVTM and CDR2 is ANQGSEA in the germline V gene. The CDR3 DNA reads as TGCAGCGTTTCAGGGGTGGACTATGGCTACACCTTC. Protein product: CSVSGVDYGYTF.

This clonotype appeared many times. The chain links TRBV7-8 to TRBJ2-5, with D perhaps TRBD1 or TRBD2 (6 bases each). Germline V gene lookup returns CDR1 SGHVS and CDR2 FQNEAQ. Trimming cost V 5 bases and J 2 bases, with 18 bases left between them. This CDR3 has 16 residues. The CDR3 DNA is TGTGCCAGCAGCCGCGGATGGGGGGCGGGACAAGAGACCCAGTACTTC. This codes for CASSRGWGAGQETQYF.